What follows are 11 T cell receptor beta chains derived from one specimen sequenced in a study of monozygotic twins with inflammatory bowel disease. After re-calling the 5' RACE reads, TCRdb lists one entry per CDR3 protein, DNA absent. Seen in this sample are about 450,000 distinct CDR3 sequences; the ten most common clones hold approximately 2.4%. The sample taken for sequencing was blood. These receptor sequences come from a human donor with ulcerative colitis or Crohn's disease, or a healthy co-twin of an affected twin (not recorded which).

The chain's CDR3 is CASSFAFDQPQHF. The rearrangement links TRBV27 to TRBJ1-5. The germline gives CDR1 MNHEY, CDR2 SMNVEV (reference sequence). The CDR3 is 13 amino acids.

The chain couples TRBV28 to TRBJ2-2; TCRdb's D call, TRBD1, is unchecked because there is no DNA. Germline CDR1 and CDR2: MDHEN and SYDVKM. This CDR3 has 16 amino acids. Here the CDR3 reads CASSLPGQGATGELFF.

The chain joins TRBV4-2 to TRBJ2-1; the D gene TCRdb calls, TRBD1, cannot be checked with no DNA. This CDR3 has 15 residues. The V gene's germline CDR1 is LGHNA and CDR2 YNFKEQ. The CDR3 spells CASSPQGAPGNEQFF.

The J gene is TRBJ2-2, the V gene TRBV5-1. CDR1 and CDR2 from the germline V gene are SGHRS and YFSETQ. The CDR3 spans 15 residues. The CDR3 sequence: CASSFDGANTGELFF.

The genes are TRBV29-1 and TRBJ2-2. The CDR3 has 13 amino acids. Germline lookup yields CDR1 SQVTM and CDR2 ANQGSEA. CDR3 residues: CSVERANTGELFF.

This chain joins TRBV20-1 and TRBJ2-3. Germline values: CDR1 DFQATT, CDR2 SNEGSKA (reference sequence). The CDR3 runs 13 residues. The CDR3 sequence: CSARDQSTDTQYF.

V usage is TRBV11-2 and J usage is TRBJ2-7. The CDR3 has 13 residues. Germline CDR1 SGHAT, CDR2 FQNNGV. The CDR3 spells CASSSTTPNEQYF.

The chain combines TRBV19 with TRBJ1-1; the D call from TCRdb, TRBD1, cannot be confirmed without DNA. CDR1 is LNHDA and CDR2 is SQIVND in the germline V gene (reference sequence). CDR3 length: 16 amino acids. The CDR3 reads CASSTYPGQGDTEAFF.

The chain combines TRBV27 with TRBJ2-5; TCRdb returns TRBD2, unconfirmable since there is no DNA. Germline lookup yields CDR1 MNHEY and CDR2 SMNVEV (reference sequence). This CDR3 contains 16 residues. The CDR3 region is CASSNLAGGPLETQYF.

The chain links TRBV7-2 to TRBJ1-1; the D call of TRBD1 rests on TCRdb alone, since no DNA is present to check it. There are 15 residues in the CDR3. Germline V CDR1 and CDR2: SGHTA, FQGNSA. CDR3 amino acids: CASSFPGQQNTDAFF.

V usage is TRBV18 and J usage is TRBJ1-2; TCRdb's D gene call, TRBD1, goes unchecked for lack of DNA. Germline CDR1 is KGHSH and CDR2 is LQKENI. The CDR3 totals 14 residues. This chain's CDR3 is CASSPNGQGDGYTF.